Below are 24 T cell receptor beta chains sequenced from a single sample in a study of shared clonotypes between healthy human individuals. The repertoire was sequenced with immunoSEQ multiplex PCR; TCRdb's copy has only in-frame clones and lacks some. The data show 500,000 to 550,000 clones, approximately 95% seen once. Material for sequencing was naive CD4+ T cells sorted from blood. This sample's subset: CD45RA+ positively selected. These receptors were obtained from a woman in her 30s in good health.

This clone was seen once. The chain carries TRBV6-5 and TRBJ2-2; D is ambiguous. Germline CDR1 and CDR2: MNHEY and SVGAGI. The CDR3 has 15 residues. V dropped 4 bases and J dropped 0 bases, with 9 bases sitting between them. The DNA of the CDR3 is TGTGCCAGCAGTTTGATGGATCCGAACACCGGGGAGCTGTTTTTT. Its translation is CASSLMDPNTGELFF.

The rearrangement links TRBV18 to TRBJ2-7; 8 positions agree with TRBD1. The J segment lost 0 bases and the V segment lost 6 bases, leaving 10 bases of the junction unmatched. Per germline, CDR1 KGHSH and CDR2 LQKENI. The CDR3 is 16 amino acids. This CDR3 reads CASSPSRDRSSYEQYF. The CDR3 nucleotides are TGTGCCAGCTCGCCCTCTCGGGACAGGAGCTCCTACGAGCAGTACTTC.

The CDR3 here is CASSQDRGGSYNEQFF. The CDR3 coding sequence is TGTGCCAGCAGCCAAGATCGCGGGGGGTCCTACAATGAGCAGTTCTTC. The chain links TRBV14 to TRBJ2-1; 8 nucleotides align to TRBD2. The ends lost 0 bases at V and 1 base at J; junction bases unmatched: 2. The CDR3 is 16 amino acids. The germline V gene encodes CDR1 SGHDN and CDR2 FVKESK.

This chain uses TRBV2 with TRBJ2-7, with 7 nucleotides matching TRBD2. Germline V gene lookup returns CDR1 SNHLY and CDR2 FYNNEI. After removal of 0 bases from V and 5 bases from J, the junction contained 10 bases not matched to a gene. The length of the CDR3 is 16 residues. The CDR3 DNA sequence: TGTGCCAGCAGTGAAGCGCTACTAGCGCTGGGCAACGAGCAGTACTTC. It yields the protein CASSEALLALGNEQYF.

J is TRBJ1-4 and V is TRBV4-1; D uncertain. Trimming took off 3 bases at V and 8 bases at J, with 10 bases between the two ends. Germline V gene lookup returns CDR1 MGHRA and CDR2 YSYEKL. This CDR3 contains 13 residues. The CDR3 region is CASSQMTGEKLFF. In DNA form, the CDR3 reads TGCGCCAGCAGCCAGATGACTGGGGAAAAACTGTTTTTT.

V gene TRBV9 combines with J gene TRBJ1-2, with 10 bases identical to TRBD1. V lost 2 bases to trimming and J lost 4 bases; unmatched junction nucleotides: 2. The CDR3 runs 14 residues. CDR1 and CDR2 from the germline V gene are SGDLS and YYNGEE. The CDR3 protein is CASSVGQGVYGYTF. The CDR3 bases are TGTGCCAGCAGCGTTGGACAGGGGGTCTATGGCTACACCTTC.

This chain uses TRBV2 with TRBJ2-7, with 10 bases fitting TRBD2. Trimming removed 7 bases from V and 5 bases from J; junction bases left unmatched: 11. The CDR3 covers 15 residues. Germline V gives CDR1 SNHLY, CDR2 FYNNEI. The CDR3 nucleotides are TGTGCCAGCACCCCGGTCGGGACTAGCGACGACGAGCAGTACTTC. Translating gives CASTPVGTSDDEQYF.

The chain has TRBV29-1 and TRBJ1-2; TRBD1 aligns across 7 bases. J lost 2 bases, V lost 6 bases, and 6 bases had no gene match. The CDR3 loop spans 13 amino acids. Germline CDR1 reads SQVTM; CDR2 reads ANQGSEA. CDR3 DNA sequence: TGCAGCGTGGGCGTGACAGGGAACTATGGCTACACCTTC. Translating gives CSVGVTGNYGYTF. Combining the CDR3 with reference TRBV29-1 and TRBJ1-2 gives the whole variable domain SAVISQKPSRDICQRGTSLTIQCQVDSQVTMMFWYRQQPGQSLTLIATANQGSEATYESGFVIDKFPISRPNLTFSTLTVSNMSPEDSSIYLCSVGVTGNYGYTFGSGTRLTVV.

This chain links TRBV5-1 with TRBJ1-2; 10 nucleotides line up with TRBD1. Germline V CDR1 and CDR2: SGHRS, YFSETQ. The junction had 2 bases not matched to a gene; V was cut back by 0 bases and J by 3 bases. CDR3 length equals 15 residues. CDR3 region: CASSLGDRGDYGYTF. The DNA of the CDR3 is TGCGCCAGCAGCTTGGGGGACAGGGGTGACTATGGCTACACCTTC.

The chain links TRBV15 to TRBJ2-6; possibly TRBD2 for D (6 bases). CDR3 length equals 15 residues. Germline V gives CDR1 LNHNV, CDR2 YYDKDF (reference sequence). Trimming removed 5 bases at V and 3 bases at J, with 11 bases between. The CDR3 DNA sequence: TGTGCCACCAGCGGGCGGGGAGTTGGGGCCAACGTCCTGACTTTC. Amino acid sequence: CATSGRGVGANVLTF.

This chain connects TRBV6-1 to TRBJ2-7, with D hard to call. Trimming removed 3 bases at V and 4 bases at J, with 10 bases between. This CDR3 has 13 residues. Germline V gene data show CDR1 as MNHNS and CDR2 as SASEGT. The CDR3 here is CASSELGVYEQYF. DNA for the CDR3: TGTGCCAGCAGTGAGCTAGGTGTTTACGAGCAGTACTTC.

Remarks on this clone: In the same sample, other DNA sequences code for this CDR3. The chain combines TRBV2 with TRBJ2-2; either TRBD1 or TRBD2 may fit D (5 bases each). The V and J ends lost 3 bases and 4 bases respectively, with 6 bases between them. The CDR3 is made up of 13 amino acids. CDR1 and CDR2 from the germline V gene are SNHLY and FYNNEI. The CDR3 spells CASSERGTGELFF. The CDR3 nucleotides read TGTGCCAGCAGTGAGAGGGGCACCGGGGAGCTGTTTTTT.

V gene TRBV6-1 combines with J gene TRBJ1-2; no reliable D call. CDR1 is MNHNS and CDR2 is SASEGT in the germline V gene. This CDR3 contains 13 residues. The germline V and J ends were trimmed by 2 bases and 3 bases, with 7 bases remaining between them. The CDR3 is CASSESRYYGYTF. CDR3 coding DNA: TGTGCCAGCAGTGAATCCAGGTACTATGGCTACACCTTC.

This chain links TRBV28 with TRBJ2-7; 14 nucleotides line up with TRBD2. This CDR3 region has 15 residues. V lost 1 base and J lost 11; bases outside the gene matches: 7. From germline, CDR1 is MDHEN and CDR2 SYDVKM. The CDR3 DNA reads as TGTGCCAGCAGTTTATTAGGGACTAGCGGGAGCCGGGAGTACTTC. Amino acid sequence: CASSLLGTSGSREYF.

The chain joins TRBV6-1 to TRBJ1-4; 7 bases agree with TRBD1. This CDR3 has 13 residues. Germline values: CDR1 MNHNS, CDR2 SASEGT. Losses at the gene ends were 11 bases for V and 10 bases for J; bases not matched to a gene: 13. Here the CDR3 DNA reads TGTGCCTTGAAATCGACAGGGAGTGGAAAACTGTTTTTT. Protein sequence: CALKSTGSGKLFF.

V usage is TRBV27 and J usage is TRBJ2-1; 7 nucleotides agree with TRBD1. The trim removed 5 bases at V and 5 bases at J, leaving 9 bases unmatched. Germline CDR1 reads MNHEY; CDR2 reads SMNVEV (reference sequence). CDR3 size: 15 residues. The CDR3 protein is CASSLRDSNHNEQFF. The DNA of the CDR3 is TGTGCCAGCAGTCTCCGGGACAGCAATCACAATGAGCAGTTCTTC.

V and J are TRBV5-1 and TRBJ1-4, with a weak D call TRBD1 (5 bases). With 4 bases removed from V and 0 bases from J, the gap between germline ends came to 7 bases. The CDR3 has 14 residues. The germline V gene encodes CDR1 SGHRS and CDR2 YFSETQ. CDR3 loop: CASSPGSTNEKLFF. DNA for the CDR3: TGCGCCAGCAGCCCAGGGTCAACTAATGAAAAACTGTTTTTT.

CDR3 bases: TGTGCCAGCAGCCGGGGGCGGGGGCTCTCCTACGAGCAGTACTTC. It specifies CASSRGRGLSYEQYF. The rearrangement links TRBV13 to TRBJ2-7; D is perhaps TRBD2 (7 bases). CDR1 is PRHDT, CDR2 FYEKMQ, per germline (reference sequence). V shed 5 bases and J shed 0 bases, with 14 bases lying between them. CDR3 length: 15 residues.

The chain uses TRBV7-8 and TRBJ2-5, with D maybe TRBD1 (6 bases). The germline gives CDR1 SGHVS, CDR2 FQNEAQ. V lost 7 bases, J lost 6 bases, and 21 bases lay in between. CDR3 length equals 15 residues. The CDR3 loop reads CASTLQGANAKTQYF. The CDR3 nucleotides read TGTGCCAGCACCCTACAGGGCGCTAACGCGAAGACCCAGTACTTC.

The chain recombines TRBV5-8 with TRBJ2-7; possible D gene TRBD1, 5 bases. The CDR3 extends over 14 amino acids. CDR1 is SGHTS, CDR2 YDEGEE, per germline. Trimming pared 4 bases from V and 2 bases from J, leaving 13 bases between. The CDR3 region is CASSAQGITYEQYF. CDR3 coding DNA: TGTGCCAGCAGCGCCCAGGGTATTACCTACGAGCAGTACTTC.

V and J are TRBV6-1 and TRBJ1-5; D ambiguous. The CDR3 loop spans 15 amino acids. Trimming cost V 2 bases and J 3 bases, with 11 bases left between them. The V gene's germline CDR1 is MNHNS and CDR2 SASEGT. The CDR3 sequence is CASSENRQINQPQHF. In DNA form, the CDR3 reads TGTGCCAGCAGTGAAAATAGGCAAATCAATCAGCCCCAGCATTTT.

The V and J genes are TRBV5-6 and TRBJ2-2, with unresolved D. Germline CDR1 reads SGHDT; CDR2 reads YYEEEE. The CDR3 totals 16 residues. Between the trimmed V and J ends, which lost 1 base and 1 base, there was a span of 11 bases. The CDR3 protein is CASSLWQARNTGELFF. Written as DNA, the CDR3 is TGTGCCAGCAGCTTGTGGCAGGCCCGGAACACCGGGGAGCTGTTTTTT.

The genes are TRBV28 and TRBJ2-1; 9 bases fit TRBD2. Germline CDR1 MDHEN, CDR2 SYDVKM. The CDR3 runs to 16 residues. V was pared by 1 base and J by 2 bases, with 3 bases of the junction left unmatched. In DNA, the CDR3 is TGTGCCAGCAGTTTATTGGTAGCGGGAGCCTACAATGAGCAGTTCTTC. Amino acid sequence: CASSLLVAGAYNEQFF.

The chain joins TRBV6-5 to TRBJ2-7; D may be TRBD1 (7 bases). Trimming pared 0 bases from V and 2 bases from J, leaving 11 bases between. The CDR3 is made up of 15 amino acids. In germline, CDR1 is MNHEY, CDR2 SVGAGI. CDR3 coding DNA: TGTGCCAGCAGTTACTCGACAGGGAGGACCTACGAGCAGTACTTC. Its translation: CASSYSTGRTYEQYF.